The T cell receptor (beta chain) described here comes from a study of metastatic and nonmetastatic thyroid tumors (dated by TCRdb to about 2020). Regarding the study in general: For patients with malignant and with benign thyroid disease, the researchers compared repertoires between peripheral blood samples and tumor or nodule tissue samples.

Before undergoing thyroid surgery, none of the patients had been given any kind of treatment. Patient clinical samples collected from about 2011 to 2018 were retrospectively analysed using T-cell receptor beta sequencing. Library prep was done by PCR. Sequencing instrument: Illumina HiSeq 4000. High-throughput sequencing was used to profile the CDR3 region of the TCR beta-chain in every patient. The paper's data handling went like this. A classifier to discriminate distant-metastatic papillary thyroid cancer patients was built from CDR3 differences across clinicopathological groups. Repertoire diversity was assessed with the Shannon index, and tumor-blood repertoire similarity with the Morisita-Horn index. TCRdb reran the public reads through fastp at Q25 and MiXCR, keeping productive beta chains. TCRdb's processing, not the authors', yielded these V and J calls. The sample includes roughly 59,000 clones, with about a sixth observed a single time. Of the sample, roughly a tenth is held by the ten largest clones.

Findings and caveats that apply to the study as a whole: In both blood and tumor samples, TCR beta diversity was reported to be significantly higher in malignant tumors than in benign nodules.

This clone was counted ten times or more. The specificity of this receptor is unknown. The record has no base qualities; no much larger clone is one base away. Ends trimmed: V by 2 bases, J by 0 bases; bases unmatched to a gene: 10. The cysteine opens and the phenylalanine closes a CDR3 of 18 amino acids. CDR3 DNA only is kept here, 54 bases in frame from base 1. CDR1 and CDR2, looked up from the germline V gene, are LGHNA and YSLEER. Material for sequencing was blood. The chain links TRBV4-3 with TRBJ1-5; the central 7 bases match TRBD1. This receptor was taken from a male donor with papillary thyroid cancer or a benign thyroid nodule (not recorded which). Some clones in this sample may be carry-over from other donors' samples. The nucleotide sequence is TGCGCCAGCAGCCAATCCCCCAGGGGGACAAATAGCAATCAGCCCCAGCATTTT. Its protein is CASSQSPRGTNSNQPQHF.